This TCR beta chain was obtained from a study of T-cell memory formation after mild COVID-19. Study information: Each donor largely had its own TCR clusters. Findings and caveats of the study: Nothing confirmed that second-wave clones peaking on day 37 were specific for SARS-CoV-2.

Notes on this clonotype: Antigen specificity is unknown.

The 5'RACE method, run with constant-segment primers, produced TCR alpha and TCR beta cDNA libraries (carrying sample barcodes and UMIs). TCRdb itself ran the 5' RACE reads through MiXCR, one entry per CDR3 protein. The sample holds some 190,000 distinct CDR3 sequences, around 16% seen once. The CDR3 consists of 16 residues. In germline, CDR1 is MDHEN, CDR2 SYDVKM. The V end was cut by 2 bases, the J end by 7 bases, with 18 bases between. The source is an adult woman who had mild COVID-19 (a few samples of this study predate the infection). Cell type and time point are not known. This rearrangement joins TRBV28 to TRBJ2-1; perhaps TRBD2 as D (6 bases). Sequences were obtained from PBMCs or a T cell subset sorted from them (not recorded which). In DNA, the CDR3 is TGTGCCAGCAGTTTAGTCCCCGGGAGCGGGTGGAATGAGCAGTTCTTC. It codes for CASSLVPGSGWNEQFF.